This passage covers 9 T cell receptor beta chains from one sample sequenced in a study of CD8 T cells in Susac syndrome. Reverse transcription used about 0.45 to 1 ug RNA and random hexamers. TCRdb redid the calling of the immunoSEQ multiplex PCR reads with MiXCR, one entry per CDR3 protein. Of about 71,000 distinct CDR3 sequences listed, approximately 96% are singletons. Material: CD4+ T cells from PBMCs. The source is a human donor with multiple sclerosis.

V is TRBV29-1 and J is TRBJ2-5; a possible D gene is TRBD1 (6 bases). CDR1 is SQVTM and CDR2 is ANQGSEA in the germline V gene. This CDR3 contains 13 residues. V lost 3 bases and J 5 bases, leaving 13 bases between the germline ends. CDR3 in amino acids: CSVEGDTRETQYF. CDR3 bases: TGCAGCGTTGAGGGGGACACTAGGGAGACCCAGTACTTC.

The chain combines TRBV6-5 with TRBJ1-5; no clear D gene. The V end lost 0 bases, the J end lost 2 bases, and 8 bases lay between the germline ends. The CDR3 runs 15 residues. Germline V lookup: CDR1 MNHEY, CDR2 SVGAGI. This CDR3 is CASSYSGIGNQPQHF. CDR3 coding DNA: TGTGCCAGCAGTTACTCGGGTATTGGCAATCAGCCCCAGCATTTT.

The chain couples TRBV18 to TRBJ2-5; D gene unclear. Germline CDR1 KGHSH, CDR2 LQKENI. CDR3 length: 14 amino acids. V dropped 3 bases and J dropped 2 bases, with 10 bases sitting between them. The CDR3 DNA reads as TGTGCCAGCTCACCGCTCCGCGGTCAAGAGACCCAGTACTTC. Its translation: CASSPLRGQETQYF.

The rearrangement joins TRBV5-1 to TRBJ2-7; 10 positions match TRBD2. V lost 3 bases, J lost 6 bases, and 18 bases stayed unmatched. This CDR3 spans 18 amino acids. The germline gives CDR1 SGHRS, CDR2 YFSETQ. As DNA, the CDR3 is TGCGCCAGCAGCTACCGCCCCAGCAGCGGGGGGGCAAGTCTCGAGCAGTACTTC. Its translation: CASSYRPSSGGASLEQYF. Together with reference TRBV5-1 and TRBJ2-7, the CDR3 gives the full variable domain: KAGVTQTPRYLIKTRGQQVTLSCSPISGHRSVSWYQQTPGQGLQFLFEYFSETQRNKGNFPGRFSGRQFSNSRSEMNVSTLELGDSALYLCASSYRPSSGGASLEQYFGPGTRLTVT.

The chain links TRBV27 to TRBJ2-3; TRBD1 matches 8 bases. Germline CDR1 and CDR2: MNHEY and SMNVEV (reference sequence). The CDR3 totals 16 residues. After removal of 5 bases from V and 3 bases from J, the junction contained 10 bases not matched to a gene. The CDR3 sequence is CASSVGQGRRTDTQYF. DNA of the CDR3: TGTGCCAGCAGTGTAGGACAGGGAAGACGGACAGATACGCAGTATTTT.

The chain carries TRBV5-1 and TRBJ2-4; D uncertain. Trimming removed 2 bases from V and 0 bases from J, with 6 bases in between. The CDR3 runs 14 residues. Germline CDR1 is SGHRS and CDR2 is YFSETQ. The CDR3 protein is CASSFSPAKNIQYF. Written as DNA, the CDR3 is TGCGCCAGCAGCTTTTCTCCAGCCAAAAACATTCAGTACTTC.

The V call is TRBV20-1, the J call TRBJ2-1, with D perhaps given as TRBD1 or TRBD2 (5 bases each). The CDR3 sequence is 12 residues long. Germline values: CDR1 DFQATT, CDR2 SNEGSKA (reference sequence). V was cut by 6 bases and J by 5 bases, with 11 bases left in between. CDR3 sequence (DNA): TGCAGTGCCCCGGGACGAGACAATGAGCAGTTCTTC. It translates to CSAPGRDNEQFF.

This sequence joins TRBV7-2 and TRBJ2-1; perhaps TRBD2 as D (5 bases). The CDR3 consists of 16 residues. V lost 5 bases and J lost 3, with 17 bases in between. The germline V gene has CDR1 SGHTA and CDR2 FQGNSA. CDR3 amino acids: CASSLRAGLGYNEQFF. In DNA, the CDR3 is TGTGCCAGCAGCCTAAGAGCCGGACTGGGCTACAATGAGCAGTTCTTC.

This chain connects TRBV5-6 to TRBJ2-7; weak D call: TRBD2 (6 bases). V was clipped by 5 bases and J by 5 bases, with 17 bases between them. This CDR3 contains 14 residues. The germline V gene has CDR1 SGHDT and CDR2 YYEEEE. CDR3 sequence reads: CASRTGRRGNEQYF. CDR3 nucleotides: TGTGCCAGCAGGACCGGACGGCGCGGGAACGAGCAGTACTTC.